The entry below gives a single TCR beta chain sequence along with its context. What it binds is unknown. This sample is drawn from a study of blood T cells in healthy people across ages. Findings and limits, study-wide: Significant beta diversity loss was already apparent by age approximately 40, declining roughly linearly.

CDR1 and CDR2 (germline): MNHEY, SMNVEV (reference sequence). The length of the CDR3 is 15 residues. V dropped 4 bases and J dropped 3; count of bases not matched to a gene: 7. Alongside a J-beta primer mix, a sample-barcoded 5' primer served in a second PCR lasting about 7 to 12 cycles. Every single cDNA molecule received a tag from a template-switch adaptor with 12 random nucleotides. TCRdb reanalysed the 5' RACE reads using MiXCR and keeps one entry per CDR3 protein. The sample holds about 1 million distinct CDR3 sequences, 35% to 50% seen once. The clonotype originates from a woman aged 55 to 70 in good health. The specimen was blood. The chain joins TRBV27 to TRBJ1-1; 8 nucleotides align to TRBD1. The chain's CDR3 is CASSSRGRVYTEAFF. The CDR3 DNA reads TGTGCCAGCAGTTCCAGGGGGCGGGTCTACACTGAAGCTTTCTTT.